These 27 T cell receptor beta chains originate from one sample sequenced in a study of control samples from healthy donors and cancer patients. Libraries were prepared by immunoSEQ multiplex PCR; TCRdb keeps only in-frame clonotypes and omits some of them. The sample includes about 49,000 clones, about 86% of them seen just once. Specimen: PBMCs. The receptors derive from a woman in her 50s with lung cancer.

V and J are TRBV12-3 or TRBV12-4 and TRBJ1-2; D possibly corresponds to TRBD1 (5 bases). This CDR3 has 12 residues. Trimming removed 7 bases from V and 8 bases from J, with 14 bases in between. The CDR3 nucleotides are TGTGCCAGCAATCAGGGTTTTCTCGGCTACACCTTC. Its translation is CASNQGFLGYTF.

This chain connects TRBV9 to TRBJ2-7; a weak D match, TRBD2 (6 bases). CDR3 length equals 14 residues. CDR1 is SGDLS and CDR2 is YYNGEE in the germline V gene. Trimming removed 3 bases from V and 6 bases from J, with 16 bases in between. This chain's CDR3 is CASSARGMGGEQYF. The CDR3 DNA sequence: TGTGCCAGCAGCGCTAGGGGTATGGGGGGCGAGCAGTACTTC.

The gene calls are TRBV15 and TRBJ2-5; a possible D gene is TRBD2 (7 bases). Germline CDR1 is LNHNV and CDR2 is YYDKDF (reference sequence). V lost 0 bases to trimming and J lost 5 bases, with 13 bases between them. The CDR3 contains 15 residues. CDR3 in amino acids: CATSRDPGGGETQYF. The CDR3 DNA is TGTGCCACCAGCAGAGATCCGGGGGGCGGGGAGACCCAGTACTTC.

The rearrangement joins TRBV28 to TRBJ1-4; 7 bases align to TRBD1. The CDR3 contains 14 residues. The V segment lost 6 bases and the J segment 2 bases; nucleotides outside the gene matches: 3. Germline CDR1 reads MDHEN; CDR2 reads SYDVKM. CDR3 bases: TGTGCCAGCAGCACAGGGGTGACTAATGAAAAACTGTTTTTT. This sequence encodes CASSTGVTNEKLFF.

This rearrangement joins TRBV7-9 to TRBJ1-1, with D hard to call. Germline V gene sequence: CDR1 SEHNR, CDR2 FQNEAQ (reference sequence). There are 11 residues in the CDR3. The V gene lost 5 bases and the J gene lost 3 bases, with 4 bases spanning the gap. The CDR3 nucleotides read TGTGCCAGCAGCCCCTACACTGAAGCTTTCTTT. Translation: CASSPYTEAFF.

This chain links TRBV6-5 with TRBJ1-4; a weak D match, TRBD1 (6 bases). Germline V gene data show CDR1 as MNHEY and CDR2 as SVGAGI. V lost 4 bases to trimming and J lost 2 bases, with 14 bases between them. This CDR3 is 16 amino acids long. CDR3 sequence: CASSFRGGATNEKLFF. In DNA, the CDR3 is TGTGCCAGCAGTTTTCGAGGGGGTGCCACTAATGAAAAACTGTTTTTT.

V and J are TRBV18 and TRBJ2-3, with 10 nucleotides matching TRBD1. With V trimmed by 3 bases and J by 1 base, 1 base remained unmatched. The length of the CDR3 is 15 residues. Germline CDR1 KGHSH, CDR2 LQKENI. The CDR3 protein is CASSPGTGGTDTQYF. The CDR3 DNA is TGTGCCAGCTCACCCGGGACAGGGGGCACAGATACGCAGTATTTT.

The CDR3: CASSVESGTEAFF. CDR3 coding DNA: TGTGCCAGCAGCGTAGAGTCGGGGACTGAAGCTTTCTTT. V is TRBV9 and J is TRBJ1-1; D is unresolved. This CDR3 region has 13 residues. Germline lookup yields CDR1 SGDLS and CDR2 YYNGEE. V gave up 0 bases and J gave up 5 bases, with 8 bases separating them.

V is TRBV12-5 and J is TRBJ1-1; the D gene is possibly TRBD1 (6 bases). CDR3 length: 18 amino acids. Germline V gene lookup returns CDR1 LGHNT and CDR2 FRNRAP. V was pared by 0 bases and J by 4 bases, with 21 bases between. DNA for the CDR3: TGTGCTAGTGGTTTGGTACCGGGGGGCGATAAGGGATTCACTGAAGCTTTCTTT. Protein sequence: CASGLVPGGDKGFTEAFF.

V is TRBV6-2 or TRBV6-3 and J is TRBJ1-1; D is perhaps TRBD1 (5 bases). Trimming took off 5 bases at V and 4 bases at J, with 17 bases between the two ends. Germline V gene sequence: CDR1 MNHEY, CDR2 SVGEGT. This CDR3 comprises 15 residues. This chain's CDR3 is CASSPAGRWGTEAFF. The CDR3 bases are TGTGCCAGCAGTCCGGCAGGGCGGTGGGGCACTGAAGCTTTCTTT.

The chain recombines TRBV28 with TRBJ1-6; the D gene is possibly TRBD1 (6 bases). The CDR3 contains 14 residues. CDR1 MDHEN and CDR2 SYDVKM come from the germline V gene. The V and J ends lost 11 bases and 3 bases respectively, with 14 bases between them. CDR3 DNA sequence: TGTGCCTCAAGGGGGGAGAGCTATAATTCACCCCTCCACTTT. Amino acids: CASRGESYNSPLHF.

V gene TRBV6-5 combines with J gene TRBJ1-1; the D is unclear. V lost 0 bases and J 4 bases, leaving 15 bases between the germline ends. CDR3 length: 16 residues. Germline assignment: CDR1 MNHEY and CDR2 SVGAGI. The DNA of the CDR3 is TGTGCCAGCAGTTACTCGCGCAGCCCAGGAGGCACTGAAGCTTTCTTT. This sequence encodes CASSYSRSPGGTEAFF.

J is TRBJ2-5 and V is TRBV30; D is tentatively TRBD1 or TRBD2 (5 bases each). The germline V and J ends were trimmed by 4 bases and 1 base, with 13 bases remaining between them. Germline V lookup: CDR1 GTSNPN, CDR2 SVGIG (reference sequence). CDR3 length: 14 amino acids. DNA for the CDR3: TGTGCCTGGACCGCCGAGGGGATCCAAGAGACCCAGTACTTC. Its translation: CAWTAEGIQETQYF.

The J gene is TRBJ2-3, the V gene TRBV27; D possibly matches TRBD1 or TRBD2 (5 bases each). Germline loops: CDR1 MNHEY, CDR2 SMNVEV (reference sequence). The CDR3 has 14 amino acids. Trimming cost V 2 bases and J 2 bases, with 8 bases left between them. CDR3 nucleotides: TGTGCCAGCAGTTTACGGGGCATCACAGATACGCAGTATTTT. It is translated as CASSLRGITDTQYF.

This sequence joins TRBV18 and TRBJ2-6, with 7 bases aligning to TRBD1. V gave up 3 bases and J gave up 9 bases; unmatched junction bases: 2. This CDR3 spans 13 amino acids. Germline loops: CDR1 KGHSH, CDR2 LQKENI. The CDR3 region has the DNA TGTGCCAGCTCACCGACAGGGAGCAACGTCCTGACTTTC. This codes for CASSPTGSNVLTF.

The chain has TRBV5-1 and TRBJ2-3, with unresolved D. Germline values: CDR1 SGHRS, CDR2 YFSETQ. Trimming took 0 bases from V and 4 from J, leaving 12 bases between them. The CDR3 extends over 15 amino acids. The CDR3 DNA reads TGCGCCAGCAGCTTGGGGCAGCTCGAAGCAGATACGCAGTATTTT. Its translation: CASSLGQLEADTQYF.

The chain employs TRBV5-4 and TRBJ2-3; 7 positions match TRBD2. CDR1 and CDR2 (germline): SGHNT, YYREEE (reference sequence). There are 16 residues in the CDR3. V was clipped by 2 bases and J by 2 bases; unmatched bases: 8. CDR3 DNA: TGTGCCAGCAGCTTTTTCGGGAGGCTGCTCACAGATACGCAGTATTTT. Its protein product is CASSFFGRLLTDTQYF.

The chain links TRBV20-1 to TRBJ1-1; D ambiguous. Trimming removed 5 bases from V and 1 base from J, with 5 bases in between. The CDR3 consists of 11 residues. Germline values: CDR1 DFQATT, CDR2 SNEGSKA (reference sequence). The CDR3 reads CSAYRNTEAFF. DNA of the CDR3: TGCAGTGCTTACAGGAACACTGAAGCTTTCTTT.

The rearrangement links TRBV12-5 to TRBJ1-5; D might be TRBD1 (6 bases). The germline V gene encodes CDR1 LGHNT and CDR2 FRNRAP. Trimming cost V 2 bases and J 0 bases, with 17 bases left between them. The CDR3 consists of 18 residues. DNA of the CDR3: TGTGCTAGTGGTTTGATACAGGGCCCCACCGATAGCAATCAGCCCCAGCATTTT. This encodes CASGLIQGPTDSNQPQHF. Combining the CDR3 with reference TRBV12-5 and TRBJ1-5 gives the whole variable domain DARVTQTPRHKVTEMGQEVTMRCQPILGHNTVFWYRQTMMQGLELLAYFRNRAPLDDSGMPKDRFSAEMPDATLATLKIQPSEPRDSAVYFCASGLIQGPTDSNQPQHFGDGTRLSIL.

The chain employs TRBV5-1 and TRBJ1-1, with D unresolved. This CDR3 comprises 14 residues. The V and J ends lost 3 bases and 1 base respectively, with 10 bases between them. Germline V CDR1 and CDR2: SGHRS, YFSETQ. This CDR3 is CASSSGGPNTEAFF. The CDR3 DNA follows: TGCGCCAGCAGCTCCGGAGGGCCGAACACTGAAGCTTTCTTT.

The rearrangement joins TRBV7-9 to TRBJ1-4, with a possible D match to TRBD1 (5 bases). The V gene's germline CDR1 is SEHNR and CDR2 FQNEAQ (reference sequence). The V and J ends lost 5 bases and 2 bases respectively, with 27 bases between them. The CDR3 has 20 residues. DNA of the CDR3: TGTGCCAGCAGCACCCCTATAAGGGGATCGGTAATGTTGACTAATGAAAAACTGTTTTTT. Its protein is CASSTPIRGSVMLTNEKLFF.

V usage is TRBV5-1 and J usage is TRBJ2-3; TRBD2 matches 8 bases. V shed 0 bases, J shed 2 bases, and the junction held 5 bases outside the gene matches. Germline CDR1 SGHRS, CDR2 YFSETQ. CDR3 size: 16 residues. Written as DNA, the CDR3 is TGCGCCAGCAGCTTGGAAGCGGGGGCATCCACAGATACGCAGTATTTT. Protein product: CASSLEAGASTDTQYF.

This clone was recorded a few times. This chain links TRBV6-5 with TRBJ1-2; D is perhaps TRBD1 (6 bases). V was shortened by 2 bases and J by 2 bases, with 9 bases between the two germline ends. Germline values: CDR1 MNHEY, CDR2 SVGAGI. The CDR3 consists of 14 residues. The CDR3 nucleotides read TGTGCCAGCAGTTACCAGGGACAAAACTATGGCTACACCTTC. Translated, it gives CASSYQGQNYGYTF.

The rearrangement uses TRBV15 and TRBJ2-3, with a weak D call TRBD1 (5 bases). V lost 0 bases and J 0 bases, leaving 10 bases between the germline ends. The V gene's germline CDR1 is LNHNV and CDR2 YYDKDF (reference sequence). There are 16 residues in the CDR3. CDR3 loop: CATSRDGAASTDTQYF. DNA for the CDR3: TGTGCCACCAGCAGAGATGGGGCGGCTAGCACAGATACGCAGTATTTT. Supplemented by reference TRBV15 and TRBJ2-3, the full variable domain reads DAMVIQNPRYQVTQFGKPVTLSCSQTLNHNVMYWYQQKSSQAPKLLFHYYDKDFNNEADTPDNFQSRRPNTSFCFLDIRSPGLGDTAMYLCATSRDGAASTDTQYFGPGTRLTVL.

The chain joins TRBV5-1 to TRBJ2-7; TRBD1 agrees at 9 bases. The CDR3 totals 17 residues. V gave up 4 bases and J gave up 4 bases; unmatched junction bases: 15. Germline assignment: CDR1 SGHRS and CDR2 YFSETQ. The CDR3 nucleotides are TGCGCCAGCAGCCCACTAGAGGGACAGGGTATTGCATACGAGCAGTACTTC. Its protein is CASSPLEGQGIAYEQYF.

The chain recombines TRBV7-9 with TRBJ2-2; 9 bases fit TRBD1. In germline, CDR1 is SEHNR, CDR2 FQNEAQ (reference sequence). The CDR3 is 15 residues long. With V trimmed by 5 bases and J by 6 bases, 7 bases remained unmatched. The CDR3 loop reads CASSDLQGAAGELFF. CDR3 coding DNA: TGTGCCAGCAGCGATTTACAGGGGGCGGCCGGGGAGCTGTTTTTT.

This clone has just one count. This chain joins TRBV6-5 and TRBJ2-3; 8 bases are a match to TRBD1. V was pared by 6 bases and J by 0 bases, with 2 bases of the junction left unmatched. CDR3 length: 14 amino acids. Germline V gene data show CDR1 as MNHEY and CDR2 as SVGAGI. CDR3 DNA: TGTGCCAGCAGGAGGACAGGGAGCACAGATACGCAGTATTTT. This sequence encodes CASRRTGSTDTQYF.